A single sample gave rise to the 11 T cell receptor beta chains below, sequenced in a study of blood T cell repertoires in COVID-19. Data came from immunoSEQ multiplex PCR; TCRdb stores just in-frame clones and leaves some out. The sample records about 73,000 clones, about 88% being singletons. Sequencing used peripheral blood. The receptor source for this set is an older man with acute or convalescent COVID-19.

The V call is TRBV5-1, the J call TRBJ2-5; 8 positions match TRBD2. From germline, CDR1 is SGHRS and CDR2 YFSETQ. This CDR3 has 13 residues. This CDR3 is CAGAGGPQETQYF. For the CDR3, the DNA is TGCGCTGGGGCGGGGGGCCCCCAAGAGACCCAGTACTTC. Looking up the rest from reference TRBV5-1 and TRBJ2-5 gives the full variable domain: KAGVTQTPRYLIKTRGQQVTLSCSPISGHRSVSWYQQTPGQGLQFLFEYFSETQRNKGNFPGRFSGRQFSNSRSEMNVSTLELGDSALYLCAGAGGPQETQYFGPGTRLLVL.

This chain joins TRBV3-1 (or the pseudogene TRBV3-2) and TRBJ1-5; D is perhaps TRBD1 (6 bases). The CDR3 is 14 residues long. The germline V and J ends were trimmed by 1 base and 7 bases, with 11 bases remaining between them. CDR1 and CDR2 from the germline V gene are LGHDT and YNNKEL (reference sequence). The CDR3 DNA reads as TGTGCCAGCAGCCAAGCAGGGGTAAGACAGCCCCAGCATTTT. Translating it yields CASSQAGVRQPQHF.

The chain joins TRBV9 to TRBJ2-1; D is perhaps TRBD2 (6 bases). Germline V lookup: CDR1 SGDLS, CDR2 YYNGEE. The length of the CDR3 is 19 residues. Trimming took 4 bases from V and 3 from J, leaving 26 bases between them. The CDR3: CASSSSGTGWGLGYNEQFF. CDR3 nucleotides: TGTGCCAGCAGCTCCTCCGGGACTGGCTGGGGTCTAGGCTACAATGAGCAGTTCTTC. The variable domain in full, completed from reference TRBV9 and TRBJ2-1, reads DSGVTQTPKHLITATGQRVTLRCSPRSGDLSVYWYQQSLDQGLQFLIQYYNGEERAKGNILERFSAQQFPDLHSELNLSSLELGDSALYFCASSSSGTGWGLGYNEQFFGPGTRLTVL.

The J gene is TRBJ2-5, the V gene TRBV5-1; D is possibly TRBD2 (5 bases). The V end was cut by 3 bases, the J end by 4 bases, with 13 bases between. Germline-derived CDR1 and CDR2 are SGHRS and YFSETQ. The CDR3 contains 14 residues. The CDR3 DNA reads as TGCGCCAGCAGCTGGACTGACGATGCAGAGACCCAGTACTTC. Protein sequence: CASSWTDDAETQYF.

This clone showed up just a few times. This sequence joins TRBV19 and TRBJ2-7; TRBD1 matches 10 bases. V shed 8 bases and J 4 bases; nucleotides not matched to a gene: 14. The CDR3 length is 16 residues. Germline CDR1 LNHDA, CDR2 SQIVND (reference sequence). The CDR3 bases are TGTGCCAGTGCTACATTCCTGGGGACAGGGGTTTACGAGCAGTACTTC. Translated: CASATFLGTGVYEQYF. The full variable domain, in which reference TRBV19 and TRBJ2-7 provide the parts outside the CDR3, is DGGITQSPKYLFRKEGQNVTLSCEQNLNHDAMYWYRQDPGQGLRLIYYSQIVNDFQKGDIAEGYSVSREKKESFPLTVTSAQKNPTAFYLCASATFLGTGVYEQYFGPGTRLTVT.

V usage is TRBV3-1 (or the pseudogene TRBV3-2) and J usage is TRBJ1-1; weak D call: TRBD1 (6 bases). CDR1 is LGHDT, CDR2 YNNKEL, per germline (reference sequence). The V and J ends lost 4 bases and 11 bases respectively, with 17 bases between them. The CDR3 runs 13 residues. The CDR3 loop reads CASSPDRFSQAFF. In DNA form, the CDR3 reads TGTGCCAGCAGCCCTGACAGGTTTTCGCAGGCTTTCTTT.

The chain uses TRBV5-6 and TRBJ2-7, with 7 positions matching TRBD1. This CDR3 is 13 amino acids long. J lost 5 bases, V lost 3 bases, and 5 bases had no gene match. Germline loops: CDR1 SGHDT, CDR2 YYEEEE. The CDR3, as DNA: TGTGCCAGCAGCTGGGACAGATCCCACGAGCAGTACTTC. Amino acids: CASSWDRSHEQYF.

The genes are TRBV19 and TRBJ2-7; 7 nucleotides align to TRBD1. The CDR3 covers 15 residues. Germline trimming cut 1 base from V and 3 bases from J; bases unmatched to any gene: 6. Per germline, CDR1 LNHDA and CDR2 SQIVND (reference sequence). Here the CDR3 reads CASSIVQGLLYEQYF. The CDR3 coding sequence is TGTGCCAGTAGTATAGTACAGGGGCTACTCTACGAGCAGTACTTC. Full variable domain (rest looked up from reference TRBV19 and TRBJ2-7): DGGITQSPKYLFRKEGQNVTLSCEQNLNHDAMYWYRQDPGQGLRLIYYSQIVNDFQKGDIAEGYSVSREKKESFPLTVTSAQKNPTAFYLCASSIVQGLLYEQYFGPGTRLTVT.

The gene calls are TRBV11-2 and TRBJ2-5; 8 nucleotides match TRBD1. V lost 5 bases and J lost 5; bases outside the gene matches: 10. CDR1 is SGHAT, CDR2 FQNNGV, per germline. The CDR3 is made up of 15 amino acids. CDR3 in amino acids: CASSLLGQGSETQYF. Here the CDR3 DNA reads TGTGCCAGCAGCCTCCTTGGACAGGGTAGCGAGACCCAGTACTTC. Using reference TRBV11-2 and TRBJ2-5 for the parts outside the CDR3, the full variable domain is EAGVAQSPRYKIIEKRQSVAFWCNPISGHATLYWYQQILGQGPKLLIQFQNNGVVDDSQLPKDRFSAERLKGVDSTLKIQPAKLEDSAVYLCASSLLGQGSETQYFGPGTRLLVL.

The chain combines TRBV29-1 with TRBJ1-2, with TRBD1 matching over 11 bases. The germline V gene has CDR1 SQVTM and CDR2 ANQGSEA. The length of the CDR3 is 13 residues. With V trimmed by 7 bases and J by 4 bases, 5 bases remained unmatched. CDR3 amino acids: CSAQGQGGYGYTF. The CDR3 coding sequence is TGCAGCGCCCAGGGACAGGGGGGCTATGGCTACACCTTC.

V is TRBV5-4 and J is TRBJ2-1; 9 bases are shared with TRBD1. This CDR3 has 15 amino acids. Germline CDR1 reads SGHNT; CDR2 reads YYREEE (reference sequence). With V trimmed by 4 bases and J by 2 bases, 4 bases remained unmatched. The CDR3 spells CASSHRQGAYNEQFF. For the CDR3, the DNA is TGTGCCAGCAGCCATAGACAGGGGGCCTACAATGAGCAGTTCTTC.